Sequencing of this T cell receptor beta chain was carried out in a study of T cells after yellow fever vaccination. Study as a whole: Fractions of limited cellularity were prepared by means of SMART-Seq v4 Ultra Low Input.

Study-wide results and caveats: Primary-vaccination clones mostly resurfaced post-booster (around 96% CD4, 85% to 90% CD8).

The 5'RACE template-switching step produced TCR cDNA and added a universal primer site and UMIs. MiXCR, run by TCRdb on the 5' RACE reads, gives a single entry per CDR3 protein. The data hold around 120,000 distinct CDR3 sequences, with roughly 15% observed a single time. The germline V and J ends were trimmed by 4 bases and 5 bases, with 7 bases remaining between them. Germline V gene lookup returns CDR1 SGHRS and CDR2 YFSETQ. This CDR3 contains 12 residues. Remarks on this clonotype: Its target is unknown.

The sequences come from CD8+ T cells sorted from PBMCs, collected 5 days after the yellow fever booster vaccination. The rearrangement uses TRBV5-1 and TRBJ2-1; D gene ambiguous. This sequence was found in a man aged 18 to 30 who received the YFV17D yellow fever vaccine. CDR3 nucleotides: TGCGCCAGCAGCGGCGGACACAATGAGCAGTTCTTC. Its translation is CASSGGHNEQFF.